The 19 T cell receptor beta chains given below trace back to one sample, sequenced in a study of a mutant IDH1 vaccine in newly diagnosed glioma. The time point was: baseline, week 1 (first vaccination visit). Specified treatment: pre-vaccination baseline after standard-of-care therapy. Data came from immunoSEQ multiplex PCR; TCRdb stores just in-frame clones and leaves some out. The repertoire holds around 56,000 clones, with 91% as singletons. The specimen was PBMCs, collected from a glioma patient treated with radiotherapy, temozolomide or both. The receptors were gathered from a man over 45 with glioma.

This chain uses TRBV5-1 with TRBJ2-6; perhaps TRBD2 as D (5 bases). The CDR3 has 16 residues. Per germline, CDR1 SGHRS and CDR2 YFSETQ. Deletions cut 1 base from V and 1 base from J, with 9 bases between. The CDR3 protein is CASSLIAGSGANVLTF. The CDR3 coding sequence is TGCGCCAGCAGCTTGATCGCGGGTTCTGGGGCCAACGTCCTGACTTTC.

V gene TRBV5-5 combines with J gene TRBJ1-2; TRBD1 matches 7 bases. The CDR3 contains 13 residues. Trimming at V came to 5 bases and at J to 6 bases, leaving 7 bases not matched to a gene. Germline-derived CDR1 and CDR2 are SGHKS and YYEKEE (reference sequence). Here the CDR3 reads CASRIQGSNGYTF. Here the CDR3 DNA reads TGTGCCAGCAGGATACAGGGGTCGAATGGCTACACCTTC.

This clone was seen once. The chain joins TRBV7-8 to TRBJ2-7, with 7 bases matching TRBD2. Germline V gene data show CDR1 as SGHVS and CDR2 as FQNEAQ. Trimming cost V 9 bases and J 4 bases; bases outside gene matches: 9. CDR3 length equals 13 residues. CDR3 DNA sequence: TGTGCCAGTACCCTGTCCGGGGGGTACGAGCAGTACTTC. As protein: CASTLSGGYEQYF.

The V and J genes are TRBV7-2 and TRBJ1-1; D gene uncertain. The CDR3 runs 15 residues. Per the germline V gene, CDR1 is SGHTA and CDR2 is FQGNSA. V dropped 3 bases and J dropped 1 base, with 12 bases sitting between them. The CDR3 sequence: CASSFTGSQNTEAFF. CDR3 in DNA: TGTGCCAGCAGCTTCACGGGGAGCCAGAACACTGAAGCTTTCTTT.

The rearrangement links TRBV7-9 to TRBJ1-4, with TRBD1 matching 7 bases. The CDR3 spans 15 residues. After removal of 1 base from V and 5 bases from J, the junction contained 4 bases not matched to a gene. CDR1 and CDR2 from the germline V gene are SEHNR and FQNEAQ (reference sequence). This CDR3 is CASSLVDRVNEKLFF. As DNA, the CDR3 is TGTGCCAGCAGCTTAGTAGACAGGGTGAATGAAAAACTGTTTTTT.

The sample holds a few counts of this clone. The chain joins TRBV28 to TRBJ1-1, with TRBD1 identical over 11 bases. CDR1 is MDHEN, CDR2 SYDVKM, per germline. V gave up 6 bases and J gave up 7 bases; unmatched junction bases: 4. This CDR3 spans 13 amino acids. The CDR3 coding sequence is TGTGCCAGCAGCCCGGGACAGGGGGATGAAGCTTTCTTT. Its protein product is CASSPGQGDEAFF. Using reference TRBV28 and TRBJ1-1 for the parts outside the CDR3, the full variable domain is DVKVTQSSRYLVKRTGEKVFLECVQDMDHENMFWYRQDPGLGLRLIYFSYDVKMKEKGDIPEGYSVSREKKERFSLILESASTNQTSMYLCASSPGQGDEAFFGQGTRLTVV.

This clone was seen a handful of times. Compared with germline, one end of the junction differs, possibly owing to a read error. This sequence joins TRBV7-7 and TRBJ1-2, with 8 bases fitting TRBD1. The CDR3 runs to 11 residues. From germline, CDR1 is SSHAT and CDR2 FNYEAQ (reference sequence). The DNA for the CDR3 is TGTGCTAGCAGAGACAGGGGTATGCACACCTTC. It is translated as CASRDRGMHTF.

CDR3 DNA sequence: TGTGCCAGTAGTACCCGACCGGAAACGAATCAGCCCCAGCATTTT. Amino acids: CASSTRPETNQPQHF. The J gene is TRBJ1-5, the V gene TRBV19, with no clear D. V was shortened by 4 bases and J by 4 bases, with 14 bases between the two germline ends. Germline CDR1 reads LNHDA; CDR2 reads SQIVND (reference sequence). The CDR3 runs 15 residues.

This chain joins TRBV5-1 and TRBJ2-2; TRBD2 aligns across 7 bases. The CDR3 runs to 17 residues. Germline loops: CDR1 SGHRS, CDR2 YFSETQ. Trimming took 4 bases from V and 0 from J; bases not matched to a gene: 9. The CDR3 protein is CASSTDGLAANTGELFF. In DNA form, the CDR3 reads TGCGCCAGCAGCACCGACGGGCTAGCGGCGAACACCGGGGAGCTGTTTTTT. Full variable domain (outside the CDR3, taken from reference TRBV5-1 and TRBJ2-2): KAGVTQTPRYLIKTRGQQVTLSCSPISGHRSVSWYQQTPGQGLQFLFEYFSETQRNKGNFPGRFSGRQFSNSRSEMNVSTLELGDSALYLCASSTDGLAANTGELFFGEGSRLTVL.

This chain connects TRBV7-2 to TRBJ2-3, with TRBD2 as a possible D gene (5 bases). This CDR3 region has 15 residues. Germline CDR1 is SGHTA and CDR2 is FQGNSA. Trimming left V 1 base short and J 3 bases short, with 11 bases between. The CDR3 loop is CASSLGGIGTDTQYF. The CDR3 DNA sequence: TGTGCCAGCAGCTTAGGAGGGATAGGAACAGATACGCAGTATTTT.

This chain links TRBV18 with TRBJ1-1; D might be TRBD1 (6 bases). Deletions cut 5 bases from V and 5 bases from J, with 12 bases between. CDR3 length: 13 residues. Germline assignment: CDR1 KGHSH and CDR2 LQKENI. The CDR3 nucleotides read TGTGCCAGCTCAGCGGACAGTAGGACTGAAGCTTTCTTT. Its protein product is CASSADSRTEAFF.

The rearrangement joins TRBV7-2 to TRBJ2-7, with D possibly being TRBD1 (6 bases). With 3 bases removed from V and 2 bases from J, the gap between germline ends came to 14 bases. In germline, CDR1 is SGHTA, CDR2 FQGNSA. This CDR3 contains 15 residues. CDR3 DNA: TGTGCCAGCAGCTTTTTGGGGGCTCGCACCTACGAGCAGTACTTC. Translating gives CASSFLGARTYEQYF.

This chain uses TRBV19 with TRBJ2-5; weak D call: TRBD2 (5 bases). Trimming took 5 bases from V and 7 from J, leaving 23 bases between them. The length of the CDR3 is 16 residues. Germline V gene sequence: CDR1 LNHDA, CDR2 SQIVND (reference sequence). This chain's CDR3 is CASSATGTTVKMTQYF. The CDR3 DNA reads TGTGCCAGTAGTGCCACGGGAACCACCGTGAAGATGACCCAGTACTTC.

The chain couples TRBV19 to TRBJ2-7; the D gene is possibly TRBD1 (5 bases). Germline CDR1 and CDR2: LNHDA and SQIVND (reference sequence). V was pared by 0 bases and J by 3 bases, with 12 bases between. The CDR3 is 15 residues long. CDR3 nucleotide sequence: TGTGCCAGTAGTATAGAACGCGGTCAGGGCTACGAGCAGTACTTC. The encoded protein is CASSIERGQGYEQYF.

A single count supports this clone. This CDR3 reads CASSAPGTPIIRAGELFF. CDR3 DNA: TGTGCCAGCAGCGCACCCGGGACACCCATCATAAGGGCCGGGGAGCTGTTTTTT. The rearrangement links TRBV7-2 to TRBJ2-2, with D possibly TRBD1 on 6 matching bases. Trimming removed 5 bases at V and 6 bases at J, with 25 bases between. Germline V gives CDR1 SGHTA, CDR2 FQGNSA. This CDR3 is built from 18 residues.

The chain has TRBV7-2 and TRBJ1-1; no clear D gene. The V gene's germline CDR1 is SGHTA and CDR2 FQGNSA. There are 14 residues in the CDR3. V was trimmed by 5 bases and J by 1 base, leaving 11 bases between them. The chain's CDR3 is CASSTYRPNTEAFF. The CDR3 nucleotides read TGTGCCAGCAGCACCTACCGACCGAACACTGAAGCTTTCTTT.

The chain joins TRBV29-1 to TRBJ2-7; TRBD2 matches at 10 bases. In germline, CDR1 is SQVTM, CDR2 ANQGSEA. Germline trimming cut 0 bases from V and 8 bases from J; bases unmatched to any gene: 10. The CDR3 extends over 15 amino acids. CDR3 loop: CSVEDPGTSGNKQYF. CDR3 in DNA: TGCAGCGTTGAAGATCCCGGAACTAGCGGGAATAAGCAGTACTTC.

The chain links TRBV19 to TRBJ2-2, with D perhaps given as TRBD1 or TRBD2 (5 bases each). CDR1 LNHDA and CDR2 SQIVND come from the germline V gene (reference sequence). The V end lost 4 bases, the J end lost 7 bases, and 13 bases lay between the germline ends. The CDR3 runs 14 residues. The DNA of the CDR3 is TGTGCCAGTAGTACCGGGACGGAGATCGGGGAGCTGTTTTTT. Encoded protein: CASSTGTEIGELFF. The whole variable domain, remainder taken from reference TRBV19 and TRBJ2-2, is DGGITQSPKYLFRKEGQNVTLSCEQNLNHDAMYWYRQDPGQGLRLIYYSQIVNDFQKGDIAEGYSVSREKKESFPLTVTSAQKNPTAFYLCASSTGTEIGELFFGEGSRLTVL.

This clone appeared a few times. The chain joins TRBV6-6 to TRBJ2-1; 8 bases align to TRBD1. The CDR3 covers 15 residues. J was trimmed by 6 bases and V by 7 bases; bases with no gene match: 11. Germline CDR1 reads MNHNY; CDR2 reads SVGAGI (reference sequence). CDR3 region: CASTEPGQAFNEQFF. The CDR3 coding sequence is TGTGCCAGCACAGAACCGGGACAGGCCTTCAATGAGCAGTTCTTC.